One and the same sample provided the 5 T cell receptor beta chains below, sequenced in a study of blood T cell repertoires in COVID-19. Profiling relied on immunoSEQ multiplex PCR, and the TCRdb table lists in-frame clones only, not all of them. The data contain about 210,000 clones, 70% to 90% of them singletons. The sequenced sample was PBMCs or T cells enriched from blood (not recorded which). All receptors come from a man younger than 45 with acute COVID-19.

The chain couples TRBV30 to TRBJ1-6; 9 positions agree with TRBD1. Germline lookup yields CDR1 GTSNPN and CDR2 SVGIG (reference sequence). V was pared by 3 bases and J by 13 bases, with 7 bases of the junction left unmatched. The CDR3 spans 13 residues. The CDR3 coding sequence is TGTGCCTGGAGCCGGGACAGGGAAAGGCCCCTCCACTTT. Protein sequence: CAWSRDRERPLHF.

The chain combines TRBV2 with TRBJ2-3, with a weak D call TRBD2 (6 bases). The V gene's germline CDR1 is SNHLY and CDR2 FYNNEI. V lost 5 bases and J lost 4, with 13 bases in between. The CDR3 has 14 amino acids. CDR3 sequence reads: CASSPTGTADTQYF. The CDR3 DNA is TGTGCCAGCAGTCCGACCGGGACTGCAGATACGCAGTATTTT.

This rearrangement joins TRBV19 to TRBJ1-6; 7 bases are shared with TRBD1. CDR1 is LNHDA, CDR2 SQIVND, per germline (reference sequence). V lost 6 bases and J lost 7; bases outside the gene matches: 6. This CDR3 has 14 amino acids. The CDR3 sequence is CASRTGQMNSPLHF. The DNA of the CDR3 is TGTGCCAGTAGGACGGGACAGATGAATTCACCCCTCCACTTT.

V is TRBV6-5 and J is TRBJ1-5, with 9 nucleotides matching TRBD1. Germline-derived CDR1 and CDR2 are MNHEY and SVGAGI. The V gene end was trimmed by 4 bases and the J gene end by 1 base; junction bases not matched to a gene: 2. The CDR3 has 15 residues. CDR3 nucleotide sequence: TGTGCCAGCAGTTGGACAGGGGCAAGCAATCAGCCCCAGCATTTT. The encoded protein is CASSWTGASNQPQHF.

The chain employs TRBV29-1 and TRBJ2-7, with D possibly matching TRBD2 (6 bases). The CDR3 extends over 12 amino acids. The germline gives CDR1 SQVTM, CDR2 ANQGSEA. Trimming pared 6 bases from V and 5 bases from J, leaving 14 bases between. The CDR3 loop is CSVGGVTHEQYF. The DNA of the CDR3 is TGCAGCGTCGGAGGGGTTACCCACGAGCAGTACTTC.